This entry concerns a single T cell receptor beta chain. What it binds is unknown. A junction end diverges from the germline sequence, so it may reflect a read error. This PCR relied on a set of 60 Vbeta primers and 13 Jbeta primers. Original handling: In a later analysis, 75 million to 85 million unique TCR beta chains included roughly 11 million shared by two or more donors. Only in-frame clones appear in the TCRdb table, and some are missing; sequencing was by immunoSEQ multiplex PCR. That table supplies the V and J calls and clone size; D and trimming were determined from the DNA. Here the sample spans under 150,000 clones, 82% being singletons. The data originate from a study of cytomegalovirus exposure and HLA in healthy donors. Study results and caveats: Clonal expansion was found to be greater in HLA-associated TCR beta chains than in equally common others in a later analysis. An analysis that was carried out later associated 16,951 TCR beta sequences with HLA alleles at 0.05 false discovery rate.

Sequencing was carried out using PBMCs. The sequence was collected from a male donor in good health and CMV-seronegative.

The CDR3, as DNA: TGTGCCAGCAGTTCGGCCCTGACAGGGAACACTGGAGCTTTCTTT. It yields the protein CASSSALTGNTGAFF. The chain links TRBV27 to TRBJ1-1; TRBD1 matches at 7 bases. The CDR3 spans 15 residues. CDR1 is MNHEY, CDR2 SMNVEV, per germline (reference sequence).